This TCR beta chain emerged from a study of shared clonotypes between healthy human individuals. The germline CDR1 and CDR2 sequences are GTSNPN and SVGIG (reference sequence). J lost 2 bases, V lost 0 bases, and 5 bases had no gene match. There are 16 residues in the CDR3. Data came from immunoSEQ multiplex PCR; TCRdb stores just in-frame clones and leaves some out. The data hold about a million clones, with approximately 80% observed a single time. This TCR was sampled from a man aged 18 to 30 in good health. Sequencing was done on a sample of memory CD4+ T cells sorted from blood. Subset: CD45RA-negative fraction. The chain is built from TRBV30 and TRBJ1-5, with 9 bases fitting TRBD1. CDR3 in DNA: TGTGCCTGGAGTGTAAGACAGGGGGTTGGCAATCAGCCCCAGCATTTT. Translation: CAWSVRQGVGNQPQHF.